Listed below are T cell receptor beta chains from one sample, sequenced in a study of T cell repertoires in cytomegalovirus infection. Via MiXCR, TCRdb re-called the reads, giving one row per CDR3 protein. The sample contains 150,000 to 200,000 distinct CDR3 sequences, 7.5% to 10% of which appear only once. Sequences were obtained from PBMCs. These receptors all come from a human donor in good health (CMV status not recorded). Some clones in this sample may be carry-over from other donors' samples. The CDR3 runs from the conserved cysteine through the conserved F or W. Each record gives: clone size, D gene, V gene, J gene, CDR3 DNA, CDR3 protein. The D gene is left open where the match is weak. Only part of the rows carry a size: once, few, many, or a class if the clone is expanded.

size: many
D: TRBD1
V: TRBV5-6
J: TRBJ1-5
DNA: TGTGCCAGCAGCTGGGCACAGGGGTCGCCCCAGCATTTT
CDR3: CASSWAQGSPQHF

size: many
D: -
V: TRBV7-2
J: TRBJ2-3
DNA: TGTGCCAGCAGCTTAATCCCGCCCGGAAGCGGTAGCACAGATACGCAGTATTTT
CDR3: CASSLIPPGSGSTDTQYF

size: -
D: TRBD1
V: TRBV7-2
J: TRBJ1-6
DNA: TGTGCCAGCAGCCCCGACAGGGCCAGTAATGGGTCACCCCTCCACTTT
CDR3: CASSPDRASNGSPLHF

size: many
D: TRBD1
V: TRBV6-6
J: TRBJ2-2
DNA: TGTGCCACCCGGGACAGGGTGGCCGGGGAGCTGTTTTTT
CDR3: CATRDRVAGELFF

size: -
D: TRBD2
V: TRBV12-3/TRBV12-4
J: TRBJ2-1
DNA: TGTGCCAGCAGTTTAGGAAGTGGGGGGGGGGCCTACAATGAGCAGTTCTTC
CDR3: CASSLGSGGGAYNEQFF

size: few
D: -
V: TRBV9
J: TRBJ1-2
DNA: TGTGCCAGCAGCGTAGACCCCCTCGACTATGGCTACACCTTC
CDR3: CASSVDPLDYGYTF

size: many
D: -
V: TRBV7-2
J: TRBJ1-1
DNA: TGTGCCAGCAGCTCGTCCACCTTGAACACTGAAGCTTTCTTT
CDR3: CASSSSTLNTEAFF

size: many
D: TRBD1
V: TRBV7-6
J: TRBJ2-7
DNA: TGTGCCAGCAGCTCTCAGGGGGCCGGGTACGAGCAGTACTTC
CDR3: CASSSQGAGYEQYF

size: few
D: -
V: TRBV6-2/TRBV6-3
J: TRBJ1-2
DNA: TGTGCCAGCAGTCCGAACGGTAACTATGGCTACACCTTC
CDR3: CASSPNGNYGYTF

size: many
D: TRBD1
V: TRBV7-2
J: TRBJ2-7
DNA: TGTGCCAGCAGATCGGGACAGGGAGGCTACGAGCAGTACTTC
CDR3: CASRSGQGGYEQYF

size: -
D: -
V: TRBV15
J: TRBJ1-1
DNA: TGTGCCACCAGCAGAGATCCTAAGGCGGGCACTGAAGCTTTCTTT
CDR3: CATSRDPKAGTEAFF

size: many
D: -
V: TRBV7-2
J: TRBJ2-5
DNA: TGTGCCAGCAGCTTAGACCTCTGGGCTAGCCGGGAAGAGACCCAGTACTTC
CDR3: CASSLDLWASREETQYF

size: many
D: -
V: TRBV7-6
J: TRBJ2-7
DNA: TGTGCCAGCAGTTCGGACAGACGTGGGGGGCAGTACTTC
CDR3: CASSSDRRGGQYF

size: many
D: -
V: TRBV7-8
J: TRBJ1-1
DNA: TGTGCCAGCAGCCCCCCAGGGGCTGAAGCTTTCTTT
CDR3: CASSPPGAEAFF

size: few
D: -
V: TRBV27
J: TRBJ2-1
DNA: TGTGCCAGCAGTTTTTCCCTAGCGACCTCCTACAATGAGCAGTTCTTC
CDR3: CASSFSLATSYNEQFF

size: few
D: -
V: TRBV5-6
J: TRBJ1-2
DNA: TGTGCCAGCAGCTTGGTGGTGTCCCTCGATGGCTACACCTTC
CDR3: CASSLVVSLDGYTF

size: -
D: TRBD2
V: TRBV19
J: TRBJ2-2
DNA: TGTGCCAGTAGCAGACCGGGACTAGCGGGGGGTGTCGGGGAGCTGTTTTTT
CDR3: CASSRPGLAGGVGELFF

size: many
D: -
V: TRBV27
J: TRBJ1-5
DNA: TGTGCCAGCAGTTTATTAGCCAATCAGCCCCAGCATTTT
CDR3: CASSLLANQPQHF

size: many
D: -
V: TRBV28
J: TRBJ2-3
DNA: TGTGCCAGCAGGTCGGGCGGGAAACTACATACGCAGTATTTT
CDR3: CASRSGGKLHTQYF

size: many
D: TRBD1
V: TRBV19
J: TRBJ1-5
DNA: TGTGCCAGTAGTATAAATGTTGGGACAGGGGGCAATCAGCCCCAGCATTTT
CDR3: CASSINVGTGGNQPQHF

size: few
D: -
V: TRBV12-3/TRBV12-4
J: TRBJ2-1
DNA: TGTGCCAGCAGTTTGGTTGGGACTGCGAACAATGAGCAGTTCTTC
CDR3: CASSLVGTANNEQFF

size: few
D: TRBD1
V: TRBV6-2/TRBV6-3
J: TRBJ2-4
DNA: TGTGCCAGCAGTGAAACAGGGGGCGCAAAAAACATTCAGTACTTC
CDR3: CASSETGGAKNIQYF

size: many
D: TRBD1
V: TRBV28
J: TRBJ2-5
DNA: TGTGCCAGCAGCCAGACAGGGGGATCGGAGACCCAGTACTTC
CDR3: CASSQTGGSETQYF

size: -
D: -
V: TRBV29-1
J: TRBJ2-7
DNA: TGCAGCGTTGTGAAGTTAGAGGGTACGAGATACGAGCAGTACTTC
CDR3: CSVVKLEGTRYEQYF

size: -
D: TRBD2
V: TRBV20-1
J: TRBJ2-3
DNA: TGCAGTGCTAGAGAACTGCTTGCGGGGGATAGCACAGATACGCAGTATTTT
CDR3: CSARELLAGDSTDTQYF

size: -
D: -
V: TRBV30
J: TRBJ2-1
DNA: TGTGCCTGGAGTCCGGTCGGGGGCCACTACAATGAGCAGTTCTTC
CDR3: CAWSPVGGHYNEQFF

size: -
D: -
V: TRBV3-1
J: TRBJ2-5
DNA: TGTGCCAGCAGCCCTGGCGGGGAGACCCAGTACTTC
CDR3: CASSPGGETQYF

size: -
D: -
V: TRBV12-3/TRBV12-4
J: TRBJ1-5
DNA: TGTGCCAGCAGCCCGGGACTGGGTAGTCAGCCCCAGCATTTT
CDR3: CASSPGLGSQPQHF

size: -
D: TRBD1
V: TRBV6-6
J: TRBJ1-6
DNA: TGTGCCAGCAGTGAAGGATGGACAGGGGATTCACCCCTCCACTTT
CDR3: CASSEGWTGDSPLHF

size: few
D: TRBD2
V: TRBV5-1
J: TRBJ2-1
DNA: TGCGCCAGCAGCAACCTAGCGGGAGGGCCCCATGAGCAGTTCTTC
CDR3: CASSNLAGGPHEQFF

size: many
D: -
V: TRBV12-3/TRBV12-4
J: TRBJ2-3
DNA: TGTGCCAGTCTAGGGGCTAGCCCACGGGATACGCAGTATTTT
CDR3: CASLGASPRDTQYF

size: few
D: -
V: TRBV2
J: TRBJ2-5
DNA: TGTGCCAGCAGTGACTGGACCCAGTACTTC
CDR3: CASSDWTQYF

size: -
D: TRBD1
V: TRBV19
J: TRBJ2-7
DNA: TGTGCCAGTATGCCCGGGACAGGGGGCTCCTACGAGCAGTACTTC
CDR3: CASMPGTGGSYEQYF

size: many
D: TRBD2
V: TRBV12-3/TRBV12-4
J: TRBJ2-1
DNA: TGTGCCAGCATGGCGCGGGAGTATTACAATGAGCAGTTCTTC
CDR3: CASMAREYYNEQFF

size: many
D: -
V: TRBV6-2/TRBV6-3
J: TRBJ1-1
DNA: TGTGCCAGCACCGGGGGGTTGGAAGCTTTCTTT
CDR3: CASTGGLEAFF

size: -
D: -
V: TRBV2
J: TRBJ1-1
DNA: TGTGCCAGCAGTGGAAACAGGATTAACACTGAAGCTTTCTTT
CDR3: CASSGNRINTEAFF

size: -
D: TRBD2
V: TRBV4-1
J: TRBJ2-2
DNA: TGCGCCAGCAGCCGCCCTAGCGGGATAAATCAGGAGCTGTTTTTT
CDR3: CASSRPSGINQELFF

size: -
D: TRBD1
V: TRBV20-1
J: TRBJ2-7
DNA: TGCAGTGCTAGTTGGTGGACAGGAGAACCCTACGAGCAGTACTTC
CDR3: CSASWWTGEPYEQYF

size: many
D: -
V: TRBV7-6
J: TRBJ2-7
DNA: TGTGCCAGCAGCTTAGAAACGATCTCCTACGAGCAGTACTTC
CDR3: CASSLETISYEQYF

size: many
D: -
V: TRBV28
J: TRBJ1-5
DNA: TGTGCCAGCAGTCCCACCGGAGGGGCCTGGTTTTCCCATTTT
CDR3: CASSPTGGAWFSHF

size: -
D: TRBD1
V: TRBV29-1
J: TRBJ1-1
DNA: TGCAGCGCAGGACAGGGAATGAACACTGAAGCTTTCTTT
CDR3: CSAGQGMNTEAFF

size: many
D: -
V: TRBV6-2/TRBV6-3
J: TRBJ1-5
DNA: TGTGCCAGCAGTTACGCCCGGTCTTCCGGGGTTCAACCCCAGCATTTT
CDR3: CASSYARSSGVQPQHF

size: many
D: TRBD1
V: TRBV7-9
J: TRBJ2-7
DNA: TGTGCCAGCAGCTGGGGACAGGGGAACGAGCAGTACTTC
CDR3: CASSWGQGNEQYF

size: many
D: TRBD1
V: TRBV20-1
J: TRBJ1-4
DNA: TGCAGTGCCACAAAGGACAGGGGGTCAACTAATGAAAAACTGTTTTTT
CDR3: CSATKDRGSTNEKLFF

size: -
D: -
V: TRBV7-6
J: TRBJ1-1
DNA: TGTGCCAGCAGCTTAGGAGACTTGGGGGACACTGAAGCTTTCTTT
CDR3: CASSLGDLGDTEAFF

size: few
D: -
V: TRBV7-2
J: TRBJ2-7
DNA: TGTGCCAGCAGCTTAGTACGAAACGAGCAGTACTTC
CDR3: CASSLVRNEQYF